This T cell receptor (beta chain) comes out of a study of T cell responses to AZD1222 COVID-19 vaccine. Study information: Some second doses came at about 4 weeks and others at about 12 weeks; these were pooled. Study observations and caveats: Every sample of the repertoires postdated the peak T cell response. White British ancestry dominated among donors, who included more females, and clonal diversity was possibly underestimated.

The CDR3 contains 14 residues. V was pared by 0 bases and J by 8 bases, with 4 bases of the junction left unmatched. The V gene's germline CDR1 is SGHDT and CDR2 YYEEEE. Comment on this clone: Antigen: not known.

The method was immunoSEQ multiplex PCR; TCRdb's version includes in-frame clones alone and lacks a portion of them. The data contain 120,000 to 150,000 clones, roughly nine tenths of them singletons. The J gene is TRBJ1-4, the V gene TRBV5-6; 7 nucleotides match TRBD1. This sample comprised peripheral blood, obtained on day 0 of AZD1222 vaccination. The source of this sequence is an adult in good health. The CDR3 loop is CASSLEGRGEKLFF. CDR3 bases: TGTGCCAGCAGCTTGGAGGGCAGGGGGGAAAAACTGTTTTTT.